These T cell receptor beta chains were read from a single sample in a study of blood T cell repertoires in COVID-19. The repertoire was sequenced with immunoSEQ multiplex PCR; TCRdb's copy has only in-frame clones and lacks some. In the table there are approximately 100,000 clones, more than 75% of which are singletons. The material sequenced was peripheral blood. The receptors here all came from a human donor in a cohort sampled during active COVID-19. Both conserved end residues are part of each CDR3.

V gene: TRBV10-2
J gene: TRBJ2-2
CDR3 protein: CASSGDGGAAGELFF

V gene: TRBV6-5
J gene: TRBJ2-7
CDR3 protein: CASSYLGVAGANEQYF

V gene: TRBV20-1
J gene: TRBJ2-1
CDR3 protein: CSARGSGEQFF

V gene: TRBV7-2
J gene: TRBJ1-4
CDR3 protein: CASSVAYRGEKLFF

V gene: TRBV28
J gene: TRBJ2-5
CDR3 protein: CASSLEVEETQYF

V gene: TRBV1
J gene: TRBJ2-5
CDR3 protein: CTSSQATGGTQYF

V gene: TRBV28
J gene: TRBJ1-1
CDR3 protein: CASSEQGSAFF

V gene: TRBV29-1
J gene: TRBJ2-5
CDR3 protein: CSVERLAGFQETQYF

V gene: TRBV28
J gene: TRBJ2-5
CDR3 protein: CASSFGGQETQYF

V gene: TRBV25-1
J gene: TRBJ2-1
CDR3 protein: CASSDRLAGAAEQFF

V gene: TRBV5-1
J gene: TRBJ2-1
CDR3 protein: CASSPSGRAADEQFF

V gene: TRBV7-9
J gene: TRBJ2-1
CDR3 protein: CASSLAREFNEQFF

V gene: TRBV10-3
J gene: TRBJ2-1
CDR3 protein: CAIRPPGQDNEQFF

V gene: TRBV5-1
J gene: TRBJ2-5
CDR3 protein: CASSTGGTGFEETQYF

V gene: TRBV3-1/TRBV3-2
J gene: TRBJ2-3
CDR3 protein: CASSPSLRPGGGDTQYF

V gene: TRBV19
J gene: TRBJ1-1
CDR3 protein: CASRNLLDGGANTEAFF

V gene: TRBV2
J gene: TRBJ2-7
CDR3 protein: CASSGTGVPHEQYF

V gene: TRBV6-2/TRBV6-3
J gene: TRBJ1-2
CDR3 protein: CASSFQPGGYTF

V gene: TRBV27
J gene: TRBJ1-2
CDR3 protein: CASHPEGGNYGYTF

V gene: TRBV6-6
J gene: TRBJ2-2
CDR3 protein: CASSRTSGIYANTGELFF

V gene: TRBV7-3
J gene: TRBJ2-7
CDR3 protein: CASSSRGPEKGYEQYF

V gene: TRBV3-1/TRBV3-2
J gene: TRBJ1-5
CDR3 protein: CASSPDSNQPQHF

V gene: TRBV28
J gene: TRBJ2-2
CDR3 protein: CASSSGGANTGELFF

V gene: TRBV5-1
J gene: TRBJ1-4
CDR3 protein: CASSSPGRGEKLFF

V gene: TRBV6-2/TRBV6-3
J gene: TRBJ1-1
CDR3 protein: CASSSQGNTEAFF

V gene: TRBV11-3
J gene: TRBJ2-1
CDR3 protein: CASSPTSGGAHEQFF

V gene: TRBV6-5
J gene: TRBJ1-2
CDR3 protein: CATRVPNRGWGYTF

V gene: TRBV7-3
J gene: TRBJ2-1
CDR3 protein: CASASRGLAGYNEQFF

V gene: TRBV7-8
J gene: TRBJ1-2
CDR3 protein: CASSLGGSLLHGYTF

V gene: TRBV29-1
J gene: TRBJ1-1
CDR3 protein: CSVQGGANTEAFF

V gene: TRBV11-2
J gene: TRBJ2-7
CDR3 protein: CASSLEEGAGEQYF

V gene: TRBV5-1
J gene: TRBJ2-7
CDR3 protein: CASSGDFSSYEQYF